This T cell receptor beta chain was retrieved from a study of monozygotic twins with inflammatory bowel disease. Germline V gives CDR1 SGHTA, CDR2 FQGNSA. The CDR3 has 14 amino acids. A template switching step added UMIs, each with a 6-nucleotide sample barcode. With the 5' RACE reads reprocessed, TCRdb shows one record per CDR3 protein and no DNA. The table for this sample gives more than 300,000 distinct CDR3 sequences. This receptor was obtained from a human donor with ulcerative colitis or Crohn's disease, or a healthy co-twin of an affected twin (not recorded which). This chain connects TRBV7-2 to TRBJ1-1. The sample taken for sequencing was blood. This CDR3 reads CASSLVSRNTEAFF.